This T cell receptor beta chain was observed in a study of graft-versus-host responses after intestinal transplantation. Regarding the study as a whole: Recipient bone marrow held GvH clones, some seen earlier in ileum or blood.

Per germline, CDR1 SGHNT and CDR2 YYREEE (reference sequence). Trimming removed 4 bases from V and 8 bases from J; junction bases left unmatched: 8. The CDR3 extends over 13 amino acids. Only in-frame clones appear in the TCRdb table, and some are missing; sequencing was by immunoSEQ multiplex PCR. The profile shows tens of thousands of clones, 90% of them singletons. In its sample, this clone was seen a few times. Its antigen is not known. The sequence was obtained from a human donor who was the organ donor for an intestinal transplant. The rearrangement uses TRBV5-4 and TRBJ1-2; 7 nucleotides agree with TRBD1. This specimen was unstimulated CD8+ T cells sorted from spleen or lymph node cells, taken before transplant. The DNA of the CDR3 is TGTGCCAGCAGCCCTACAGGGGTTGAGGGCTACACCTTC. This encodes CASSPTGVEGYTF.